This TCR beta chain was observed in a study of blood T cell repertoires in COVID-19. Per the study methods: Using reference gene primer amplification, nucleated cell counts were estimated. TCRdb's table, derived via immunoSEQ multiplex PCR, lists solely in-frame clones and lacks some. That table gives V, J and clone size, and the DNA gave D and trimming. The repertoire has about 250,000 clones, approximately 88% of them found once; the top ten carry under 8%. Germline V CDR1 and CDR2: LGHNA, YSLEER. This CDR3 has 17 amino acids. V was trimmed by 0 bases and J by 6 bases, leaving 18 bases between them. Those enrolled in Seattle joined during active infection and were followed longitudinally afterward.

The TCR originated in a woman in her 30s with COVID-19, enrolled during active disease. The source material was peripheral blood. The chain has TRBV4-3 and TRBJ2-1; maybe TRBD2 (6 bases). For the CDR3, the DNA is TGCGCCAGCAGCCAAGATTGGGCGGGAATGACCTCCAATGAGCAGTTCTTC. It translates to CASSQDWAGMTSNEQFF.